This T cell receptor (beta chain) was observed in a study of OX40 agonist ivuxolimab in advanced cancers. Study-level background: The drug used for patients, ivuxolimab, was an agonistic anti-OX40 (CD134) antibody. Patients in dose escalation had liver, melanoma, kidney or head and neck cancers.

TCRdb's table, derived via immunoSEQ multiplex PCR, lists solely in-frame clones and lacks some. The repertoire holds approximately 82,000 clones, roughly 85% seen once, with approximately 0.85% in the top ten. The germline V and J ends were trimmed by 3 bases and 4 bases, with 10 bases remaining between them. In germline, CDR1 is PRHDT, CDR2 FYEKMQ (reference sequence). The CDR3 is 14 amino acids. The rearrangement links TRBV13 to TRBJ1-3; TRBD1 is a possible D gene (6 bases). Source: CD4+ or CD8+ T cells sorted from blood, taken in a trial of the OX40 agonist ivuxolimab. The sequence came from an adult with an advanced solid tumor such as melanoma, head and neck, liver or kidney cancer. CDR3 sequence (DNA): TGTGCCAGCAGCTTTACAGGGACCGGAAACACCATATATTTT. This codes for CASSFTGTGNTIYF.